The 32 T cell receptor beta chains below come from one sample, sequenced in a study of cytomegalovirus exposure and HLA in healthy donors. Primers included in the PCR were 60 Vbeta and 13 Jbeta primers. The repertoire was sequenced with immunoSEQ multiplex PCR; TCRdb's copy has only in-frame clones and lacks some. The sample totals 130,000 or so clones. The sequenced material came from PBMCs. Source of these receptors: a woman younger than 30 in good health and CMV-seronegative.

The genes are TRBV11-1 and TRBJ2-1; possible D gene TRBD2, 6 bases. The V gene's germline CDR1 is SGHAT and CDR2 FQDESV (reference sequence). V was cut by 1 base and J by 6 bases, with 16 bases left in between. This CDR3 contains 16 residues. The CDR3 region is CASSLERDSRLNEQFF. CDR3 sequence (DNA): TGTGCCAGCAGCTTAGAACGGGACTCAAGGCTCAATGAGCAGTTCTTC.

The CDR3 loop reads CASSPGLYTGELFF. CDR3 coding DNA: TGTGCCAGCAGTCCGGGACTTTACACCGGGGAGCTGTTTTTT. The V call is TRBV27, the J call TRBJ2-2; possibly TRBD2 for D (6 bases). Germline CDR1 is MNHEY and CDR2 is SMNVEV (reference sequence). With 5 bases removed from V and 3 bases from J, the gap between germline ends came to 10 bases. The CDR3 is 14 amino acids.

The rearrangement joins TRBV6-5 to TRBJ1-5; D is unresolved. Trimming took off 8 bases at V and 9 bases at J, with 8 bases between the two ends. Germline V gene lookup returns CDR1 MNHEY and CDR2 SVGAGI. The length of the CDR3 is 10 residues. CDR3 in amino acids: CASGSGPQHF. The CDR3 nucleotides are TGTGCCAGCGGGAGTGGGCCCCAGCATTTT.

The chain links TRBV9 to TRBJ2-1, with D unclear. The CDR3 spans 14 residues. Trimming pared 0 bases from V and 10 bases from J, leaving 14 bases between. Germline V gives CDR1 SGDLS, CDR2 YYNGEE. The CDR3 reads CASSVVSESGEQFF. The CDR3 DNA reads TGTGCCAGCAGCGTAGTATCGGAGTCCGGGGAGCAGTTCTTC.

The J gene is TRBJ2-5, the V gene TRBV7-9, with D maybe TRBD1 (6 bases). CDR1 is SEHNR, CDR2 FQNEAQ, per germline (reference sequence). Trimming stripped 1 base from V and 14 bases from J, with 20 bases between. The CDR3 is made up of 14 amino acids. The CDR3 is CASSLVSEGDQLYF. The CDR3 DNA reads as TGTGCCAGCAGCTTAGTATCAGAGGGGGACCAGCTATACTTC.

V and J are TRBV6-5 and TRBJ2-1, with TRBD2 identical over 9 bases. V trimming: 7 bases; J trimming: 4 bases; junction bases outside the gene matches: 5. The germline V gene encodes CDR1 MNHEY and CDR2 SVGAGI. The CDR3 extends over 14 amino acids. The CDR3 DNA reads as TGTGCCAGCAAGTTCGCGGGAGGGTACAATGAGCAGTTCTTC. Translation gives CASKFAGGYNEQFF.

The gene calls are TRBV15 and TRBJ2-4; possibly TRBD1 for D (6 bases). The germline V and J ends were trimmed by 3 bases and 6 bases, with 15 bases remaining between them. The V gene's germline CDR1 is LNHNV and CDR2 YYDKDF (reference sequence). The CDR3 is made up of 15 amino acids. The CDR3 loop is CATSRFGQPLNIQYF. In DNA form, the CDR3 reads TGTGCCACCAGCAGGTTTGGACAGCCTCTAAACATTCAGTACTTC.

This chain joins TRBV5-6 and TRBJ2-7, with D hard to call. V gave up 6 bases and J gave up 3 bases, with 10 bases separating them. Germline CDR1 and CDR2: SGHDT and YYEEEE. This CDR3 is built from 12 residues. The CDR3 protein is CASTIAHYEQYF. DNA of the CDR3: TGTGCCAGCACCATCGCACACTACGAGCAGTACTTC.

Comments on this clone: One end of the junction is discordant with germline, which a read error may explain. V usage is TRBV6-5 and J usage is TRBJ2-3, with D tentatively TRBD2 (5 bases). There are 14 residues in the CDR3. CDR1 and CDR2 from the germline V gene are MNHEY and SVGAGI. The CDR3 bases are TGTGCCAGCAGTTACTCGTCTAGCACAGATACGCAGTGTTTT. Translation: CASSYSSSTDTQCF.

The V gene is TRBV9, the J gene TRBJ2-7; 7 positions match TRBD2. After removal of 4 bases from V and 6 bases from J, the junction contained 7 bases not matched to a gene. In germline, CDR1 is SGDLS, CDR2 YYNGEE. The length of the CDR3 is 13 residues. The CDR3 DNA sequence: TGTGCCAGCAGCTTAGGACTAGTTACCGAGCAGTACTTC. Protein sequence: CASSLGLVTEQYF.

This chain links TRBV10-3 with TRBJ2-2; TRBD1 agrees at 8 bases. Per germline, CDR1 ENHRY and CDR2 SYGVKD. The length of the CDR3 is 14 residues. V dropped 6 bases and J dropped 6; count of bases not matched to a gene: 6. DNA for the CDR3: TGTGCCATCAGCGGGACAGGTCGGTCCGGGGAGCTGTTTTTT. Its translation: CAISGTGRSGELFF.

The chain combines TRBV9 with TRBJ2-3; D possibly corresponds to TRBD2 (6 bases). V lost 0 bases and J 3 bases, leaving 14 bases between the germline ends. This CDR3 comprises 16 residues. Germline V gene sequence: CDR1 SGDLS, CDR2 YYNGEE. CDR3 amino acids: CASSVGGGAGTDTQYF. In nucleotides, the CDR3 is TGTGCCAGCAGCGTAGGAGGAGGGGCGGGGACAGATACGCAGTATTTT.

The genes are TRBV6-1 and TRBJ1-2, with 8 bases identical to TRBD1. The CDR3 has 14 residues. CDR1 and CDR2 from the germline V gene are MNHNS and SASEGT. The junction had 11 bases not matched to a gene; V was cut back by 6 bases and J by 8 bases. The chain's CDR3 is CASRGYLRGRGYTF. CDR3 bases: TGTGCCAGCAGGGGTTATCTCAGGGGGCGGGGCTACACCTTC.

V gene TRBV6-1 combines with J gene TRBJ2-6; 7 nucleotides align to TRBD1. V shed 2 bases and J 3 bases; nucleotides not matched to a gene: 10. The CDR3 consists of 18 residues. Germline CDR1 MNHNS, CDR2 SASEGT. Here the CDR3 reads CASSEPGQPWGGANVLTF. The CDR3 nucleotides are TGTGCCAGCAGTGAACCGGGACAGCCGTGGGGTGGGGCCAACGTCCTGACTTTC.

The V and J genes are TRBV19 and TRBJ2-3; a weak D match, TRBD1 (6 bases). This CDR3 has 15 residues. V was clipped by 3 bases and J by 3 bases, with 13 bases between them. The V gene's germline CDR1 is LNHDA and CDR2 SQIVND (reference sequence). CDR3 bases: TGTGCCAGTAGTATTACAGGGTATAGAACAGATACGCAGTATTTT. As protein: CASSITGYRTDTQYF.

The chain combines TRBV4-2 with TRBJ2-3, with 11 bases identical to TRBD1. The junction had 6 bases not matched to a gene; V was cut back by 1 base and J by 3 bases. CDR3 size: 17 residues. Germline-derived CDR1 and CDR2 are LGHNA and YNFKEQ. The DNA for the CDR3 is TGTGCCAGCAGCCAAGGCACGGGACAGGGGGGGACAGATACGCAGTATTTT. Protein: CASSQGTGQGGTDTQYF.

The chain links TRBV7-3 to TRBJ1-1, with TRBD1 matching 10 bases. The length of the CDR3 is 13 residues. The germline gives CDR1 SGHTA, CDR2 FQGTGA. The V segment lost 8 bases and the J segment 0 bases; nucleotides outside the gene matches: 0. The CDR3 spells CASGTGVNTEAFF. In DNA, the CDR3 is TGTGCCAGCGGGACAGGGGTGAACACTGAAGCTTTCTTT. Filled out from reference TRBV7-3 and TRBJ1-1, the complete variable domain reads GAGVSQTPSNKVTEKGKYVELRCDPISGHTALYWYRQSLGQGPEFLIYFQGTGAADDSGLPNDRFFAVRPEGSVSTLKIQRTERGDSAVYLCASGTGVNTEAFFGQGTRLTVV.

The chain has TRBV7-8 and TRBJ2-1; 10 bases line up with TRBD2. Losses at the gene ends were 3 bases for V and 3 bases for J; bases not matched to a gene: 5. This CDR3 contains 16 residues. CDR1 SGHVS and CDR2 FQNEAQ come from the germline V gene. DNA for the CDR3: TGTGCCAGCAGCTTGGCAGGACTAGCGGTCTACAATGAGCAGTTCTTC. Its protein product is CASSLAGLAVYNEQFF.

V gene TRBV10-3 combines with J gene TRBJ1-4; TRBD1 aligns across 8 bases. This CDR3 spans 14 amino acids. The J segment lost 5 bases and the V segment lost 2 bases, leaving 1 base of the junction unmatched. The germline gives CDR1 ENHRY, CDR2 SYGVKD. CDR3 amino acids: CAISEGTGNEKLFF. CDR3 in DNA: TGTGCCATCAGTGAGGGGACAGGAAATGAAAAACTGTTTTTT.

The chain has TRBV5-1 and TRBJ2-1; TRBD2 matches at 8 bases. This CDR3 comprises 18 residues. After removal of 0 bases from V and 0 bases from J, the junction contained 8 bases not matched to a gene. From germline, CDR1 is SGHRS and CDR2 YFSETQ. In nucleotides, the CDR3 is TGCGCCAGCAGCTTGGGGGTCTTGGGGACTAGCTCCTACAATGAGCAGTTCTTC. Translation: CASSLGVLGTSSYNEQFF.

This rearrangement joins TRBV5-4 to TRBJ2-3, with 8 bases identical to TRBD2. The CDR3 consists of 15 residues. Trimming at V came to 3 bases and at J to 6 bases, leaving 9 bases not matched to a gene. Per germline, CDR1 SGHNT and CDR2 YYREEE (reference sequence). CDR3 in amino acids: CASSWSAQRGDTQYF. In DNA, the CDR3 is TGTGCCAGCAGCTGGTCGGCGCAGCGGGGGGATACGCAGTATTTT.

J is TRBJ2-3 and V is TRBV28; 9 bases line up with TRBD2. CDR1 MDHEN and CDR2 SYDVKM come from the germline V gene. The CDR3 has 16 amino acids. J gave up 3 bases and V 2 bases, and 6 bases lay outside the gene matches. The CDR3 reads CASSLMAGGPTDTQYF. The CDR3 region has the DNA TGTGCCAGCAGTTTAATGGCGGGAGGGCCAACAGATACGCAGTATTTT.

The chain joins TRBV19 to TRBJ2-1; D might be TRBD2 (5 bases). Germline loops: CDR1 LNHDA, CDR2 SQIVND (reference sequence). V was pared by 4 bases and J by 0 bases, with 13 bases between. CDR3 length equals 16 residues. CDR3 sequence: CASSTDYLSSYNEQFF. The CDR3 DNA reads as TGTGCCAGTAGTACTGACTACCTGAGCTCCTACAATGAGCAGTTCTTC.

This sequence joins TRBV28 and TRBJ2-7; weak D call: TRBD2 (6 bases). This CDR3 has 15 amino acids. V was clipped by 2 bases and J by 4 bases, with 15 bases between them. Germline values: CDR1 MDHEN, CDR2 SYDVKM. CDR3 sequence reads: CASSLGRGVRYEQYV. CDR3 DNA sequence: TGTGCCAGCAGTTTAGGACGCGGGGTACGGTACGAGCAGTACGTC.

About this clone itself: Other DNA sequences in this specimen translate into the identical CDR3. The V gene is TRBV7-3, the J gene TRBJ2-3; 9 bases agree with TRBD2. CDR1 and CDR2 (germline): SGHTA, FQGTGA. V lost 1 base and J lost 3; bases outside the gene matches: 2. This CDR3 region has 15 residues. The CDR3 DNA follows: TGTGCCAGCAGCTTAAATGCGGGAGGGACAGATACGCAGTATTTT. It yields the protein CASSLNAGGTDTQYF.

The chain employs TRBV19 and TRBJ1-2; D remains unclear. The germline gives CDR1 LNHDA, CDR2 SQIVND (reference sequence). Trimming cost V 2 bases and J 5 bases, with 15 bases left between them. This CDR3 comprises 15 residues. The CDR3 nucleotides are TGTGCCAGTAGTATATATGCCACACCGGGATATGGCTACACCTTC. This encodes CASSIYATPGYGYTF. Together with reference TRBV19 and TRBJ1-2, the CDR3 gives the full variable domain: DGGITQSPKYLFRKEGQNVTLSCEQNLNHDAMYWYRQDPGQGLRLIYYSQIVNDFQKGDIAEGYSVSREKKESFPLTVTSAQKNPTAFYLCASSIYATPGYGYTFGSGTRLTVV.

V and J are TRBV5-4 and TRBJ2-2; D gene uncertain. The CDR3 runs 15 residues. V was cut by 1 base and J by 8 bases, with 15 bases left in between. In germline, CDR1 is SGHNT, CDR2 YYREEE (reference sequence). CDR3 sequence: CASSLLNHKMGELFF. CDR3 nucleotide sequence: TGTGCCAGCAGCTTGTTAAACCACAAGATGGGGGAGCTGTTTTTT.

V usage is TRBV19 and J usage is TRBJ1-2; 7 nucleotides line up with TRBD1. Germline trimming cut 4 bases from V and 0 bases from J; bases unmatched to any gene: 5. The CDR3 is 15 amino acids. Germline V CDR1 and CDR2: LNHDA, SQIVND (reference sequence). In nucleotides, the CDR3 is TGTGCCAGTAGTAGCCGACAGGGATCTAACTATGGCTACACCTTC. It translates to CASSSRQGSNYGYTF.

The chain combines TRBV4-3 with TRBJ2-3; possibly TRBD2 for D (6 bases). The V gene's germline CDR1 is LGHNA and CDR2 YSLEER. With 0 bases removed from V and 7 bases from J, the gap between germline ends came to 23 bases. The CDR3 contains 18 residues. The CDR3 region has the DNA TGCGCCAGCAGCCAAGATACTGGAGGGGCATTAATTTTTCATACGCAGTATTTT. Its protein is CASSQDTGGALIFHTQYF.

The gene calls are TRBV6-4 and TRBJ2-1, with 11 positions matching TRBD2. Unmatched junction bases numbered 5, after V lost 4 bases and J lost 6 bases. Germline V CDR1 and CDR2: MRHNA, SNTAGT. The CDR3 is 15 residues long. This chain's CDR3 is CASSALAGATNEQFF. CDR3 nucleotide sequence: TGTGCCAGCAGTGCACTAGCGGGAGCCACCAATGAGCAGTTCTTC.

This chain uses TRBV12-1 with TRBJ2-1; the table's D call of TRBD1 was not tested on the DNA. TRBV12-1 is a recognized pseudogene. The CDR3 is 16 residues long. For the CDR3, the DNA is TGTGCCAGCAGCTTAAGCACAGGGAGCTCCTACAATGAGCAGTTCTTC. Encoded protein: CASSLSTGSSYNEQFF.

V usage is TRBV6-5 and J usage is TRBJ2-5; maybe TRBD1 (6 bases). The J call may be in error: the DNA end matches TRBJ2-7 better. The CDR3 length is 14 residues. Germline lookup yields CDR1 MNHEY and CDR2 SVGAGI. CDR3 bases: TGTGCCAGCAGTTGGGCAGGGGTGGGATACGAGCAGTACTTC. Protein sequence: CASSWAGVGYEQYF.